Here is one T cell receptor (beta chain) with its context. Its antigen remains unidentified. J was trimmed by 5 bases and V by 0 bases; bases with no gene match: 1. CDR1 MGHDK and CDR2 SYGVNS come from the germline V gene. The CDR3 sequence is 15 residues long. The sample originates from a study of cytomegalovirus exposure and HLA in healthy donors. Whole-study results and caveats: Whilst most TCR sequences proved rare, a subset of public TCRs occurred across many donors.

Profiling relied on immunoSEQ multiplex PCR, and the TCRdb table lists in-frame clones only, not all of them. This table holds over 150,000 clones, 85% found once. The chain recombines TRBV25-1 with TRBJ2-1; 10 bases agree with TRBD2. Material: PBMCs. The TCR sequence derives from a man aged 18 to 29 in good health and CMV-seropositive. CDR3: CASSEYLAGDNEQFF. In DNA, the CDR3 is TGTGCCAGCAGTGAATACCTAGCGGGGGACAATGAGCAGTTCTTC. The full variable domain, completed using reference TRBV25-1 and TRBJ2-1, is EADIYQTPRYLVIGTGKKITLECSQTMGHDKMYWYQQDPGMELHLIHYSYGVNSTEKGDLSSESTVSRIRTEHFPLTLESARPSHTSQYLCASSEYLAGDNEQFFGPGTRLTVL.